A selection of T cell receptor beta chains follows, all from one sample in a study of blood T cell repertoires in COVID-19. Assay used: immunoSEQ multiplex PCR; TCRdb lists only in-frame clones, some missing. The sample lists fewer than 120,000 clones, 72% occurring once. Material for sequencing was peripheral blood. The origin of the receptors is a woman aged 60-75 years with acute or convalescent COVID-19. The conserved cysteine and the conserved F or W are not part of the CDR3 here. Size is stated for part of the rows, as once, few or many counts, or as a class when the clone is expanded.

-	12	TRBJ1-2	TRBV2	ASTRGTDFYGYT
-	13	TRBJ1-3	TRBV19	ASSIMGQSGNTIY
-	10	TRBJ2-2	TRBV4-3	ASSQVLGELF
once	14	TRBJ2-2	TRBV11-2	ASSLDPGQRTGELF
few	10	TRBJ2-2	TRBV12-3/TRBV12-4	ASSQGSGELF
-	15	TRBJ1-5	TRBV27	ASSGTGGGNSNQPQH
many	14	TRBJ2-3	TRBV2	ASRARGSSSTDTQY
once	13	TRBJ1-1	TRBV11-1	ASSPIDRLNTEAF
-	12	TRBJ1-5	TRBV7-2	ASSTGTPNQPQH
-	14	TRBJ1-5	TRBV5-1	ASSPGHPRGNQPQH
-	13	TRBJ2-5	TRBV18	ASSPTGGFAETQY
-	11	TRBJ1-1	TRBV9	ASTGQGDTEAF
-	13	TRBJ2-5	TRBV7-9	ASSPWAGLQETQY
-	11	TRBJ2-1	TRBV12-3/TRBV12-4	ASRTGQVNEQF
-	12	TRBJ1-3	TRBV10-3	AISEPNSGNTIY
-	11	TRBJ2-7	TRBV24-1	ATSENTFGEQY
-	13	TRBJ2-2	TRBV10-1	ASTDGTANTGELF
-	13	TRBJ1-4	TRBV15	ATSRDDRFNEKLF
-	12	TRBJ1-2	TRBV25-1	ASSEPGQNYGYT
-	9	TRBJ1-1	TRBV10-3	AIMDLTEAF
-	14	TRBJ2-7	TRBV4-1	ASSQAPRNRSGEQY
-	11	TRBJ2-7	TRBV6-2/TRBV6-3	ASSYSRVIEQY
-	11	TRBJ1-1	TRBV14	ASSQGPGGLSF
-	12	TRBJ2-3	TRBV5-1	ASRAGPSTDTQY
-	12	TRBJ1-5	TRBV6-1	ASSESGGNQPQH
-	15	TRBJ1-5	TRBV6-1	ASSEARGRFSNQPQH
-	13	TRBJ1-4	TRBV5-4	ASSKKTGPNEKLF
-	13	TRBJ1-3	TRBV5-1	ASSLDRTSGNTIY
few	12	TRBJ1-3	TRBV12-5	ASGPGTHRNTIY
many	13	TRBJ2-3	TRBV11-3	ASSPRGGIADTQY
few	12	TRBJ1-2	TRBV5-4	ASSLVDRPGGYT
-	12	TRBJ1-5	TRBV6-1	ASSDAGRNQPQH
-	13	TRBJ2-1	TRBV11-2	ASSLIGGQYNEQF
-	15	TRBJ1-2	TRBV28	ASSSSLVGSRNYGYT
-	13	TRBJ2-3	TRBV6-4	ASSEVEGQADTQY
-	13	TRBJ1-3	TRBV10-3	AISPTGGSGNTIY
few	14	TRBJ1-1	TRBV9	ASSAPGQGINTEAF
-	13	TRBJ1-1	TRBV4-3	ASSQPDRAVTEAF
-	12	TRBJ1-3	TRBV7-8	ASSTRGSGNTIY
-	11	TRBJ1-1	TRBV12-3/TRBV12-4	ASSLSGQDKAF
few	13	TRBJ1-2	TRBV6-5	ASSDRGKTNYGYT
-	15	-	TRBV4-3	ATLGGSRGKDTGELF
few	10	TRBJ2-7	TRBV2	ASSVQWDRGT
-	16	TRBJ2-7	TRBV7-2	ASSSHHYAGTGGYEQY
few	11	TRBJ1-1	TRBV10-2	ASRGQGHTEAF
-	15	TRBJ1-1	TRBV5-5	ASSLEVTGALVPEAF
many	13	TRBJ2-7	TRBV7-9	ASSSPTGQAYEQY
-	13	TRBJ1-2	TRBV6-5	ASRGRGGLNYGYT
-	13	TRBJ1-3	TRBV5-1	ASSRGQNSGNTIY
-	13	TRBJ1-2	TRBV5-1	ASSLDAGQAYGYT
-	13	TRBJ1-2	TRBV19	ASIRTGDSNYGYT
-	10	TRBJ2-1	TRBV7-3	ASSSGQGLQF